This T cell receptor (beta chain) is from a study of T-cell memory formation after mild COVID-19. One entry per CDR3 protein, called by TCRdb with MiXCR from the 5' RACE reads. The sample yields roughly 600,000 distinct CDR3 sequences, approximately 18% seen once. As for this clonotype: What it recognizes is unknown.

The ends were cut back, 4 bases at V and 6 bases at J, with 13 bases in the middle. The V gene's germline CDR1 is MNHEY and CDR2 SVGAGI. The CDR3 is 14 residues long. Points from the study as a whole: Contracting clones from day 15 to 85 had balanced CD4/CD8; later expanders favoured CD4+.

The clonotype comes from an adult woman who had mild COVID-19 (a few samples of this study predate the infection). Cell type and time point are not known. The chain employs TRBV6-5 and TRBJ2-1; a possible D gene is TRBD1 (6 bases). Sequencing used PBMCs or a T cell subset sorted from them (not recorded which). DNA for the CDR3: TGTGCCAGCAGTTCTCCCTTACAGGGCAATGAGCAGTTCTTC. The encoded protein is CASSSPLQGNEQFF.